Listed here are 23 T cell receptor beta chains from one sample, sequenced in a study of T cell repertoires in cytomegalovirus infection (dated by TCRdb to the late 2010s). Sequencing took place on an Illumina HiSeq 1500. TCRdb took the public reads, trimmed them with fastp at Q25, ran MiXCR for clone calling and kept in-frame beta chains. Records with the same CDR3 protein are collapsed into one entry carrying the most frequent genes and DNA. This sample gives roughly 250,000 distinct CDR3 sequences in total; approximately 13% of them show up just once. Under 2% of the sample is held by the ten biggest clonotypes. The sequencing sample was made of PBMCs. Receptors originate from a human donor in good health (CMV status not recorded). Some clones in this sample may be carry-over from other donors' samples.

This clonotype occurred many times. The CDR3: CASSLATGVAETQYF. CDR3 nucleotide sequence: TGTGCCAGCAGCTTAGCTACAGGGGTCGCGGAGACCCAGTACTTC. The chain links TRBV7-2 to TRBJ2-5, with TRBD1 identical over 7 bases. With 0 bases clipped from V and 5 bases from J, the junction kept 6 bases outside the gene matches. The CDR3 consists of 15 residues. Germline V gives CDR1 SGHTA, CDR2 FQGNSA.

This clonotype was seen many times. This chain connects TRBV2 to TRBJ1-3; no firm D call. Germline V CDR1 and CDR2: SNHLY, FYNNEI. V gave up 7 bases and J gave up 0 bases, with 7 bases separating them. There are 13 residues in the CDR3. CDR3 in DNA: TGTGCCAGCAAGGTCTCCTCTGGAAACACCATATATTTT. Protein: CASKVSSGNTIYF.

This clonotype showed up many times. The chain links TRBV12-3 or TRBV12-4 to TRBJ2-3, with D tentatively TRBD1 or TRBD2 (6 bases each). The V gene lost 3 bases and the J gene lost 0 bases, with 16 bases spanning the gap. The length of the CDR3 is 17 residues. CDR3 in DNA: TGTGCCAGCAGTTTGGGGGGCCCGGGACTTAGCACAGATACGCAGTATTTT. This gives the protein CASSLGGPGLSTDTQYF.

This clonotype has a single count. The genes are TRBV20-1 and TRBJ1-4; a possible D gene is TRBD1 (6 bases). Deletions cut 6 bases from V and 8 bases from J, with 16 bases between. This CDR3 comprises 13 residues. Per germline, CDR1 DFQATT and CDR2 SNEGSKA (reference sequence). CDR3 sequence reads: CSARKGVREKLFF. CDR3 in DNA: TGCAGTGCGAGGAAGGGGGTACGGGAAAAACTGTTTTTT.

This clonotype was observed at least ten times. V and J are TRBV12-3 or TRBV12-4 and TRBJ2-7; tentative D call: TRBD1 (6 bases). Trimming stripped 1 base from V and 4 bases from J, with 8 bases between. The CDR3 runs 13 residues. The CDR3 sequence: CASSLEQGYEQYF. DNA of the CDR3: TGTGCCAGCAGTTTAGAACAGGGATACGAGCAGTACTTC.

The chain employs TRBV27 and TRBJ1-2; tentatively, D is TRBD1 (5 bases). This CDR3 spans 15 amino acids. Germline CDR1 reads MNHEY; CDR2 reads SMNVEV (reference sequence). Between the trimmed V and J ends, which lost 0 bases and 1 base, there was a span of 9 bases. CDR3 coding DNA: TGTGCCAGCAGTTTATCGTCGACAGTTAACTATGGCTACACCTTC. This sequence encodes CASSLSSTVNYGYTF.

The V gene is TRBV12-3 or TRBV12-4, the J gene TRBJ1-5, with 8 bases aligning to TRBD1. V shed 6 bases, J shed 4 bases, and the junction held 14 bases outside the gene matches. The CDR3 contains 17 residues. The CDR3 sequence: CASSSPGTGHGNQPQHF. DNA for the CDR3: TGTGCCAGCAGCAGCCCGGGGACAGGCCATGGGAATCAGCCCCAGCATTTT.

Regarding this clonotype: Just one base apart from a much larger clone, this may be a read error. V usage is TRBV12-3 or TRBV12-4 and J usage is TRBJ2-1; D gene ambiguous. This CDR3 spans 14 amino acids. The CDR3 nucleotides read TGTGCCAACAGTCTGTCGACGGTAGACAATGAGCAGTTCTTC. This sequence encodes CANSLSTVDNEQFF.

This clonotype was found many times. V gene TRBV7-3 combines with J gene TRBJ2-7; D possibly matches TRBD1 or TRBD2 (5 bases each). Trimming removed 5 bases at V and 3 bases at J, with 14 bases between. The germline gives CDR1 SGHTA, CDR2 FQGTGA. The CDR3 length is 14 residues. The CDR3 reads CASSPGTDDYEQYF. CDR3 coding DNA: TGTGCCAGCAGCCCAGGGACGGATGACTACGAGCAGTACTTC.

For this clonotype: It is likely a read error, because the conserved phenylalanine at the end of the CDR3 is missing. No DNA is shown, since the ends of the CDR3 on it are uncertain; the CDR3 is the one TCRdb lists. CDR3 region: CASSSSGTGDVL. The V gene is TRBV6-6, the J gene TRBJ1-5; TRBD1 is the table's D call, not checked against the DNA. The CDR3 numbers 12 amino acids, ends counted. Germline-derived CDR1 and CDR2 are MNHNY and SVGAGI (reference sequence).

This clonotype was observed a handful of times. The chain joins TRBV15 to TRBJ1-5; the match to TRBD1 covers 12 bases. After removal of 3 bases from V and 5 bases from J, the junction contained 8 bases not matched to a gene. The CDR3 length is 17 residues. Germline V lookup: CDR1 LNHNV, CDR2 YYDKDF (reference sequence). Here the CDR3 DNA reads TGTGCCACCAGCAGGTCCTGGGACAGGGGGCTAGATCAGCCCCAGCATTTT. This gives the protein CATSRSWDRGLDQPQHF.

With regard to this clonotype: A read error may produce the germline difference seen at one junction end. J is TRBJ2-3 and V is TRBV5-5, with 8 bases aligning to TRBD2. The CDR3 has 16 residues. Looked up from germline, CDR1 is SGHKS and CDR2 is YYEKEE (reference sequence). CDR3 sequence reads: CASSLGPGGPTDAQYF. The CDR3 bases are TGTGCCAGCAGCTTGGGCCCGGGGGGGCCCACAGATGCGCAGTATTTT.

The V call is TRBV28, the J call TRBJ2-7; 7 nucleotides align to TRBD2. The length of the CDR3 is 13 residues. Germline CDR1 MDHEN, CDR2 SYDVKM. Trimming removed 8 bases from V and 5 bases from J; junction bases left unmatched: 9. The CDR3, as DNA: TGTGCCAGCTTAAGGGCGGGAGTCAACGAGCAGTACTTC. Its protein is CASLRAGVNEQYF.

This clonotype was seen ten or more times. The rearrangement uses TRBV10-2 and TRBJ1-5; D not resolved. Germline assignment: CDR1 WSHSY and CDR2 SAAADI. This CDR3 has 12 residues. Trimming stripped 2 bases from V and 5 bases from J, with 4 bases between. CDR3 protein: CASSEGDQPQHF. CDR3 DNA: TGCGCCAGCAGTGAGGGTGATCAGCCCCAGCATTTT.

This clonotype appeared many times. This chain links TRBV6-2 or TRBV6-3 with TRBJ1-1; D is perhaps TRBD1 (6 bases). Trimming pared 8 bases from V and 3 bases from J, leaving 16 bases between. This CDR3 is built from 14 residues. Germline V gives CDR1 MNHEY, CDR2 SVGEGT. The CDR3 region has the DNA TGTGCCAGCCTTACCAGGGGATTTGACACTGAAGCTTTCTTT. Its translation is CASLTRGFDTEAFF.

In this sample, this clonotype turned up many times. The chain employs TRBV7-2 and TRBJ1-3; D is uncertain. V lost 5 bases and J lost 7, with 9 bases in between. This CDR3 has 12 residues. The germline V gene has CDR1 SGHTA and CDR2 FQGNSA. CDR3 sequence: CASSPSTNTIYF. The CDR3, as DNA: TGTGCCAGCAGCCCTTCAACCAACACCATATATTTT. Full variable domain (rest looked up from reference TRBV7-2 and TRBJ1-3): GAGVSQSPSNKVTEKGKDVELRCDPISGHTALYWYRQSLGQGLEFLIYFQGNSAPDKSGLPSDRFSAERTGGSVSTLTIQRTQQEDSAVYLCASSPSTNTIYFGEGSWLTVV.

The chain links TRBV4-3 to TRBJ2-3; weak D call: TRBD1 (5 bases). CDR1 LGHNA and CDR2 YSLEER come from the germline V gene. The CDR3 has 14 amino acids. Trimming cost V 1 base and J 4 bases, with 9 bases left between them. As DNA, the CDR3 is TGCGCCAGCAGCCAAGCACAGGCTGCAGATACGCAGTATTTT. Translating it yields CASSQAQAADTQYF.

This clonotype has more than one count but fewer than ten. The J gene is TRBJ2-5, the V gene TRBV5-4, with a weak D call TRBD1 (6 bases). CDR3 length: 13 residues. V was shortened by 2 bases and J by 5 bases, with 10 bases between the two germline ends. Germline lookup yields CDR1 SGHNT and CDR2 YYREEE (reference sequence). The CDR3 bases are TGTGCCAGCAGCTTCGGGACACGGGAGACCCAGTACTTC. It is translated as CASSFGTRETQYF.

This clonotype was observed a few times. The CDR3 bases are TGTGCCAGCAGCTTCGAGGGACTAGCTGAGACCGGGGAGCTGTTTTTT. It specifies CASSFEGLAETGELFF. The chain joins TRBV5-4 to TRBJ2-2, with 9 bases fitting TRBD2. Germline V gene data show CDR1 as SGHNT and CDR2 as YYREEE (reference sequence). V was clipped by 2 bases and J by 5 bases; unmatched bases: 7. The CDR3 covers 16 residues.

CDR3: CASSRSGYNEQFF. Written as DNA, the CDR3 is TGTGCCAGCAGCCGATCAGGTTACAATGAGCAGTTCTTC. The rearrangement links TRBV3-1 to TRBJ2-1; D is undetermined. Germline values: CDR1 LGHDT, CDR2 YNNKEL (reference sequence). The CDR3 is made up of 13 amino acids. The V end lost 4 bases, the J end lost 4 bases, and 8 bases lay between the germline ends.

This chain links TRBV29-1 with TRBJ1-1; D gene unclear. This CDR3 has 13 amino acids. Trimming cost V 4 bases and J 0 bases, with 9 bases left between them. Germline assignment: CDR1 SQVTM and CDR2 ANQGSEA. The CDR3 sequence is CSVVVAVNTEAFF. The CDR3 DNA is TGCAGCGTTGTTGTGGCCGTGAACACTGAAGCTTTCTTT.

This clonotype was counted a single time. The chain couples TRBV7-7 to TRBJ2-2; TRBD1 might be the D (6 bases). V shed 5 bases and J shed 3 bases, with 13 bases lying between them. Germline CDR1 SSHAT, CDR2 FNYEAQ (reference sequence). The CDR3 has 15 residues. DNA of the CDR3: TGTGCCAGCAGCCTCCGGGACACCTACACCGGGGAGCTGTTTTTT. It codes for CASSLRDTYTGELFF.

Many counts were recorded for this clonotype. The J gene is TRBJ2-2, the V gene TRBV12-5, with 8 bases identical to TRBD1. Germline loops: CDR1 LGHNT, CDR2 FRNRAP. V gave up 3 bases and J gave up 4 bases; unmatched junction bases: 4. The CDR3 totals 15 residues. In nucleotides, the CDR3 is TGTGCTAGTGGTTTTGACAGGGGCGGCACCGGGGAGCTGTTTTTT. This encodes CASGFDRGGTGELFF.